Sequencing of this T cell receptor beta chain was carried out in a study of blood T cell repertoires in COVID-19. Sequencing was performed with immunoSEQ multiplex PCR; in TCRdb, only in-frame clones are kept and a portion is missing. Of about 250,000 clones listed, approximately 85% are singletons. Germline trimming cut 1 base from V and 5 bases from J; bases unmatched to any gene: 8. CDR3 length equals 17 residues. Germline CDR1 and CDR2: SGHNT and YYREEE (reference sequence). In Cohort 3, a recovered donor had either two negative PCRs, clearance, or symptom resolution. Sequencing was done on a sample of PBMCs or T cells enriched from blood (not recorded which). This chain links TRBV5-4 with TRBJ2-3; 12 bases align to TRBD2. The receptor was derived from a woman between 25 and 40 years old who had recovered from COVID-19. The DNA for the CDR3 is TGTGCCAGCAGCTTGCCCCCTAGCGGGGGGGTACGAGATACGCAGTATTTT. Its protein is CASSLPPSGGVRDTQYF.